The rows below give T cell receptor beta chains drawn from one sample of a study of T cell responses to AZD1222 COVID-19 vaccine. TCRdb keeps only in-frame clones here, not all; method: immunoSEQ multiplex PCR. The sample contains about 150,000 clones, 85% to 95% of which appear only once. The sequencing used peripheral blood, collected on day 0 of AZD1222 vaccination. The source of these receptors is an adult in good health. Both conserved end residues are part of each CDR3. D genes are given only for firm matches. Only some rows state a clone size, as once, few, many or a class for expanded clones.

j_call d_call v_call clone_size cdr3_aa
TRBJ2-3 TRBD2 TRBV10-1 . CASSAGKAGADTQYF
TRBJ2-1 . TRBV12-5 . CASGPTSGVASYNEQFF
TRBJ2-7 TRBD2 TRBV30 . CAWTRRRETYEQYF
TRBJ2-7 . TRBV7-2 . CASSEVASYEQYF
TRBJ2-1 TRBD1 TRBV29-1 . CSSWGQGGGNEQFF
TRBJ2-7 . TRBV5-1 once CASSLRVGSPYEQYF
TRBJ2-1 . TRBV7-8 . CASSLGKAGRDNEQFF
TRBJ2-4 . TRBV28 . CASSLWNRAKNIQYF
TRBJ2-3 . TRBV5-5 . CASSFPGPQDTQYF
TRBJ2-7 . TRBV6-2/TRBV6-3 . CASSYSYGYEQYF
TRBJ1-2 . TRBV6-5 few CASGSLLQPGYTF
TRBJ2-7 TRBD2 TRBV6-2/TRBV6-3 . CASSRTSGGTYEQYF
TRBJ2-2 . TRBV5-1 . CASSPRSTGSTGELFF
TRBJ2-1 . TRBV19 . CASSIAAQSGNEQFF
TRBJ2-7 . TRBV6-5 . CASSYSSPPGQYF
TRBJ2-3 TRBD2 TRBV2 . CASSEVTSGLDTQYF
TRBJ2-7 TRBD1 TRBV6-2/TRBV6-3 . CASSPDRGEQYF
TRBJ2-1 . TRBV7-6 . CASSLEGSYNEQFF
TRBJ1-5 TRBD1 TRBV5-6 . CASSSRQGPSNQPQHF
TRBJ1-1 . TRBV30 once CAWSVRSGGGTEAFF
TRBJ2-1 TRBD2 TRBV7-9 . CASSFRLAGEYNEQFF
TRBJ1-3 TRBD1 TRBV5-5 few CASSGAGQISGNTIYF
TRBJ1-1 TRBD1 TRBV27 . CASNTGVGTEAFF
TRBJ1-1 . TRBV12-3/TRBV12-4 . CASSQKPGTEAFF
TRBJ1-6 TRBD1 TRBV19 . CASSSQGDNNSPLHF
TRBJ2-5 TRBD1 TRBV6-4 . CASSPGTGREETQYF
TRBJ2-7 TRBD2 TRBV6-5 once CATRPGLPYEQYF
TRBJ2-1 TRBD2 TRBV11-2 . CASSLGLAGADEQFF
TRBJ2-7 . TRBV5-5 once CASSNRAGYEQYF
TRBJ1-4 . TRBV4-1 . CASTFSTNEKLFF
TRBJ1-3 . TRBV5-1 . CASSLNQGGNTIYF